Listed here are 10 T cell receptor beta chains from one sample, sequenced in a study of T cells expressing NK-cell markers. TCRdb reprocessed the 5' RACE reads and stores each CDR3 protein as one record, lacking DNA. The repertoire table contains 200,000 to 300,000 distinct CDR3 sequences. The sequencing sample was made of blood T cells: a sorted CD56 or NKG2C T cell subset, CD4+ or CD8+ T cells, or bulk PBMC T cells (not recorded which). The receptors come from a man younger than 35 in good health.

This sequence joins TRBV24-1 and TRBJ2-7. The CDR3 covers 16 residues. Germline V gene lookup returns CDR1 KGHDR and CDR2 SFDVKD. The CDR3 reads CATSDLRSHTIYEQYF.

The rearrangement joins TRBV12-3 or TRBV12-4 to TRBJ2-5; without DNA, the TCRdb call of TRBD2 cannot be checked. The CDR3 sequence is 16 residues long. CDR3: CASSHLIRGLKETQYF.

This rearrangement joins TRBV29-1 to TRBJ1-1; TCRdb proposes TRBD1, but this gene call is untestable without DNA. Germline CDR1 reads SQVTM; CDR2 reads ANQGSEA. The CDR3 totals 12 residues. The CDR3: CSAQVARAQAFF.

The chain joins TRBV12-3 or TRBV12-4 to TRBJ2-3; TCRdb lists TRBD1, though no DNA is available to test this call. The CDR3 is 14 residues long. The CDR3 here is CATGRSGGLDTQYF.

The chain links TRBV10-3 to TRBJ1-5. Germline CDR1 ENHRY, CDR2 SYGVKD. The CDR3 runs to 14 residues. This CDR3 reads CAISDGDFNQPQHF.

The chain is built from TRBV6-2 or TRBV6-3 and TRBJ2-2. The CDR3 loop spans 13 amino acids. Germline lookup yields CDR1 MNHEY and CDR2 SVGEGT. The CDR3 spells CASSWSRTGELFF.

The chain uses TRBV2 and TRBJ2-5. The germline V gene has CDR1 SNHLY and CDR2 FYNNEI. This CDR3 has 12 amino acids. CDR3 in amino acids: CASKLQAETQYF.

V usage is TRBV5-6 and J usage is TRBJ2-1; the TRBD1 assignment by TCRdb is unverifiable without DNA. Germline CDR1 and CDR2: SGHDT and YYEEEE. CDR3 length: 16 residues. The CDR3: CASSLFLSRGGNEQFF.

This chain links TRBV29-1 with TRBJ2-3. Germline-derived CDR1 and CDR2 are SQVTM and ANQGSEA. The CDR3 loop spans 12 amino acids. CDR3 sequence reads: CSVGASTDTQYF.

This CDR3 reads CASHSVAGRGYTF. The chain links TRBV2 to TRBJ1-2. The CDR3 loop spans 13 amino acids. CDR1 SNHLY and CDR2 FYNNEI come from the germline V gene.